This T cell receptor (beta chain) stems from a study of human T cells and chemical hapten exposure. Study at large: Patch tests containing 0.01% DPC, applied to the upper back, were read at 6 days. Small discrepancies in pooled library volume mainly accounted for the varying TCR yields per sample.

Study-wide findings and caveats: Relative to control repertoires, expanded TCRs gave rise to significantly more large CDR3 similarity clusters.

The sample holds many counts of this clonotype. As yet, its antigen is unknown. As for time point: pre-sensitization, week 0. Treatment denoted: therapeutic diphenylcyclopropenone sensitization with weekly scalp DPC. Methods used by the authors: Samples had a median of approximately 89,000 TCRs, ranging roughly 23,224 to 690,600. MiXCR was run by TCRdb on the RACE reads, yielding one entry per CDR3 protein. The V and J calls and clone size are TCRdb's, not the authors'. Counted here are fewer than 140,000 distinct CDR3 sequences, around 10% occurring once; the ten biggest clones make up 1.5% to 2%. Here the sequenced sample was whole blood, taken in connection with sensitization to the hapten diphenylcyclopropenone (DPC). This clonotype was sampled from a woman in her 50s with alopecia areata. Some clones in this sample may be carry-over from other donors' samples.

CDR3 DNA: TGTGCCAGCAGCTTAGAAGGGGGAGGACGCGAAAAACTGTTTTTT. Its translation: CASSLEGGGREKLFF. The chain joins TRBV7-9 to TRBJ1-4; D perhaps matches TRBD1 (6 bases). The germline V and J ends were trimmed by 1 base and 8 bases, with 14 bases remaining between them. The germline V gene has CDR1 SEHNR and CDR2 FQNEAQ (reference sequence). CDR3 length: 15 amino acids. Full variable domain (rest looked up from reference TRBV7-9 and TRBJ1-4): DTGVSQNPRHKITKRGQNVTFRCDPISEHNRLYWYRQTLGQGPEFLTYFQNEAQLEKSRLLSDRFSAERPKGSFSTLEIQRTEQGDSAMYLCASSLEGGGREKLFFGSGTQLSVL.